The 5 T cell receptor beta chains below come from one sample, sequenced in a study of T-cell memory formation after mild COVID-19. TCRdb reanalysed the 5' RACE reads using MiXCR and keeps one entry per CDR3 protein. The table lists some 86,000 distinct CDR3 sequences, more than 20% of them singletons. Sequencing was done on a sample of PBMCs or a T cell subset sorted from them (not recorded which). These receptor sequences come from a man aged 18 to 30 who had mild COVID-19 (a few samples of this study predate the infection). Cell type and time point are not known.

Worth noting for this clonotype: An end of the junction does not agree with germline; a read error may underlie this. The chain employs TRBV7-9 and TRBJ2-4; 9 positions agree with TRBD1. The CDR3 sequence is 14 residues long. Per the germline V gene, CDR1 is SEHNR and CDR2 is FQNEAQ (reference sequence). This chain's CDR3 is CASSRTGATNIQYF. CDR3 nucleotide sequence: TGTGCCAGCAGCAGGACAGGGGCCACAAACATTCAGTACTTC.

This clonotype was observed a handful of times. J is TRBJ2-7 and V is TRBV21-1; the listed D gene, TRBD1, was not tested against the DNA. TRBV21-1 is a pseudogene locus. CDR3 length equals 13 residues. The CDR3 DNA reads TGTGCCAGCAGTTACAGGGGGCGCTACGAGCAGTACGTC. Translation: CASSYRGRYEQYV.

This clonotype came up a few times. The V call is TRBV6-2 or TRBV6-3, the J call TRBJ2-1; 12 bases are a match to TRBD2. The germline V gene has CDR1 MNHEY and CDR2 SVGEGT. The CDR3 runs to 14 residues. The V gene end was trimmed by 9 bases and the J gene end by 9 bases; junction bases not matched to a gene: 9. CDR3 amino acids: CASCLAGGPAEQFF. The CDR3 DNA reads TGTGCCAGTTGTCTAGCGGGGGGGCCGGCTGAGCAGTTCTTC.

V is TRBV5-1 and J is TRBJ2-1; 11 bases align to TRBD1. The better agreement between TRBJ2-5 and the DNA end casts doubt on the J call. Germline lookup yields CDR1 SGHRS and CDR2 YFSETQ. The length of the CDR3 is 14 residues. In DNA form, the CDR3 reads TGCGCCAGCAGCGAGGGGACAGGGGGAGAGACCCAGTACTTC. Encoded protein: CASSEGTGGETQYF.

This clonotype has a count of ten or more. This sequence joins TRBV4-2 and TRBJ2-5, with TRBD2 matching over 8 bases. J was trimmed by 4 bases and V by 0 bases; bases with no gene match: 4. The CDR3 sequence is 15 residues long. Germline CDR1 is LGHNA and CDR2 is YNFKEQ. DNA for the CDR3: TGTGCCAGCAGCCAAGATTACGGGGGGGCAGAGACCCAGTACTTC. Its translation is CASSQDYGGAETQYF.